This T cell receptor beta chain was found in a study of T cell responses to AZD1222 COVID-19 vaccine (dated by TCRdb to the early 2020s). Regarding the study in general: A total of approximately 250 trial participants underwent TCR sequencing, of whom about 210 had received two doses of AZD1222 and approximately 25 had received two doses of the MenACWY control vaccine. Trial participants were enrolled into age subgroups of 18-55, 56-69 and 70-plus years, which contained roughly 140, 27 and 60 TCR-sequenced participants, respectively.

Counted from cysteine to phenylalanine, this CDR3 has 16 amino acids. Of all the DNA, just the CDR3 is kept, 48 bases in frame from base 1. Germline trimming: 2 bases from V, 6 bases from J; junction bases outside gene matches: 12. Per the germline V gene, SGDLS is the CDR1 and YYNGEE is the CDR2. The CDR3 regions of human TCRbeta chains were analyzed by immunosequencing. Per the original workflow: TCRs in the repertoires were compared against a reference library of SARS-CoV-2-specific TCRs that had been generated with the MIRA antigen-specificity platform. Breadth meant the fraction of unique TCRs that were SARS-CoV-2-associated, whereas depth meant the fraction of total T cells that were SARS-CoV-2-associated. Using the MIRA data, each spike-specific TCR was mapped to the spike region that the TCR reacts to and placed in a CD4 or CD8 class. Log10-transformed breadth and depth values were compared by one-way ANOVA with Sidak's multiple comparisons tests. TCRdb took this table from immuneACCESS and kept in-frame rearrangements with V and J called. Such tables lack part of the clones; where checked against another copy, unresolved V genes explain under half of the gap, and the rest is unexplained. D and trimming come from the DNA, and the V and J calls and clone size come from that table. This sample has 80,000 to 100,000 clones in its table, and roughly nine tenths of those were observed once. The top ten hold 11% of the sample.

Overall study outcomes, separate from this receptor: Reportedly, close to half of the unique spike-specific TCRs recognized epitopes lying outside the regions that are mutated in the B.1.351 and B.1.1.7 variants. Because no samples from the day 14 peak response were available, repertoires could be characterized only after the peak T cell response. After two AZD1222 doses, spike-specific TCR breadth and depth were significantly higher than at day 0 and than in MenACWY recipients. The whole spike protein was spanned by vaccine-associated CD4 TCRs, and dominant responses were seen in regions 160-218 and 743-854. Conclusions about previously exposed vaccinees were limited because only six or seven AZD1222 recipients were SARS-CoV-2 seropositive at baseline. Most participants were white British and females outnumbered males, and the authors suggested that clonal diversity may have been underestimated. The 56-69-year group was small, and its depth increase did not reach significance, likely because of low power.

The time point label, read with the paper, signifies: about 28 days (+/-7) after the second vaccine dose. AZD1222 recipients given second doses at about 4 weeks or at about 12 weeks were pooled, since spike-specific TCR depth and breadth were not found to differ between the two schedules. Vaccinee samples came from UK trials COV001 and COV002, including a single-blind randomized controlled phase 2/3 trial of AZD1222 (ChAdOx1 nCoV-19) in healthy adults. Trial participant PBMC samples were collected at day 0 and day 28 after the second dose for TCRbeta chain sequencing. On this clone itself: The clone's antigen remains unknown. No much larger clone is present one base from it, and per-base qualities are unavailable.

The sequencing here drew on peripheral blood, taken 28 days after the second AZD1222 dose. The source of this sequence is an adult who received the AZD1222 COVID-19 vaccine. The chain is made from TRBV9 and TRBJ2-3; TRBD2 agrees with 7 junctional bases. Here is the DNA: TGTGCCAGCAGCGTGCAAGGTCGGCGGGGGAGCGATACGCAGTATTTT. This yields the protein CASSVQGRRGSDTQYF. This CDR3, with the reference TRBV9 and TRBJ2-3 proteins standing in past its ends, gives the full variable domain DSGVTQTPKHLITATGQRVTLRCSPRSGDLSVYWYQQSLDQGLQFLIQYYNGEERAKGNILERFSAQQFPDLHSELNLSSLELGDSALYFCASSVQGRRGSDTQYFGPGTRLTVL.